This T cell receptor beta chain was captured in a study of T cell clusters in autoimmune cytopenias. Study in general: A median of about 52,000 TRB reads per sample yielded a median approximately 2,500 distinct clonotypes.

Multiplex touch-down PCR amplified TRB using TRB-A and TRB-B pools in one tube. No DNA is given; TCRdb re-called the multiplex PCR reads and lists each CDR3 protein once. The sample holds around 8,000 distinct CDR3 sequences. Remarks on this clonotype: The antigen remains unidentified.

TRB was amplified from 250 ng of peripheral blood genomic DNA per sample. Broader study findings: The T cell clusters came from computational analysis alone and lack functional validation.

The CDR3 extends over 11 amino acids. Germline-derived CDR1 and CDR2 are GTSNPN and SVGIG (reference sequence). The sequence derives from a human donor with an autoimmune cytopenia or autoimmune hepatitis (not recorded which). The sequenced sample consisted of peripheral blood. The rearrangement joins TRBV30 to TRBJ2-7. This CDR3 reads CAWGVEPEQYF.